A single sample gave rise to the 13 T cell receptor beta chains below, sequenced in a study of blood T cell repertoires in COVID-19. This table comes from immunoSEQ multiplex PCR, and its TCRdb copy is limited to in-frame clones, with some not included. Among about 200,000 clones listed, 88% were seen once. Sequencing was performed on peripheral blood. The receptors were gathered from a man aged 35 to 55 with active or convalescent COVID-19.

This clone showed up just once. The V call is TRBV27, the J call TRBJ2-2; TRBD1 matches at 9 bases. Germline V gene lookup returns CDR1 MNHEY and CDR2 SMNVEV (reference sequence). The CDR3 sequence is 15 residues long. With V trimmed by 5 bases and J by 7 bases, 8 bases remained unmatched. CDR3 DNA sequence: TGTGCCAGCAGTCCCGGGACAGGGCACGGCGGGGAGCTGTTTTTT. Translating gives CASSPGTGHGGELFF.

This clone was seen once. The V gene is TRBV7-2, the J gene TRBJ1-4; no reliable D call. This CDR3 is 13 amino acids long. Germline lookup yields CDR1 SGHTA and CDR2 FQGNSA. V lost 0 bases and J lost 7, with 6 bases in between. The CDR3 DNA sequence: TGTGCCAGCAGCTTAGCGTTCGGTGAAAAACTGTTTTTT. Its translation: CASSLAFGEKLFF.

The chain joins TRBV5-6 to TRBJ1-6, with TRBD1 matching 8 bases. CDR1 and CDR2 (germline): SGHDT, YYEEEE. J was trimmed by 7 bases and V by 2 bases; bases with no gene match: 8. CDR3 length: 16 residues. CDR3 sequence (DNA): TGTGCCAGCAGCTTCGCTCCGAGACAGGGGAATTCACCCCTCCACTTT. It codes for CASSFAPRQGNSPLHF.

This clone has a single count. The CDR3: CASSLFHGSSETQYF. The CDR3 region has the DNA TGTGCCAGCAGCTTATTTCATGGGAGTTCGGAGACCCAGTACTTC. This chain joins TRBV5-5 and TRBJ2-5; D perhaps matches TRBD2 (5 bases). Trimming removed 2 bases from V and 5 bases from J, with 16 bases in between. This CDR3 contains 15 residues. Germline-derived CDR1 and CDR2 are SGHKS and YYEKEE (reference sequence).

The rearrangement links TRBV2 to TRBJ1-1, with D perhaps matching TRBD1 (5 bases). The CDR3 sequence is 15 residues long. Trimming removed 4 bases from V and 1 base from J, with 13 bases in between. CDR1 SNHLY and CDR2 FYNNEI come from the germline V gene. CDR3 bases: TGTGCCAGCAGTGCTCAGGGCCAAAAGAACACTGAAGCTTTCTTT. It translates to CASSAQGQKNTEAFF. The full variable domain, its missing parts supplied by reference TRBV2 and TRBJ1-1, is EPEVTQTPSHQVTQMGQEVILRCVPISNHLYFYWYRQILGQKVEFLVSFYNNEISEKSEIFDDQFSVERPDGSNFTLKIRSTKLEDSAMYFCASSAQGQKNTEAFFGQGTRLTVV.

This chain connects TRBV24-1 to TRBJ2-7; 8 bases agree with TRBD2. There are 14 residues in the CDR3. J was trimmed by 4 bases and V by 4 bases; bases with no gene match: 5. Germline values: CDR1 KGHDR, CDR2 SFDVKD. CDR3 sequence reads: CATSDTTSAYEQYF. The CDR3 bases are TGTGCCACCAGTGACACGACTAGCGCGTACGAGCAGTACTTC.

This clone showed up just once. The V and J genes are TRBV19 and TRBJ1-5; the D is unclear. With 3 bases removed from V and 0 bases from J, the gap between germline ends came to 9 bases. The CDR3 totals 15 residues. Germline CDR1 reads LNHDA; CDR2 reads SQIVND (reference sequence). This CDR3 is CASSIEWYSNQPQHF. In DNA, the CDR3 is TGTGCCAGTAGTATTGAGTGGTATAGCAATCAGCCCCAGCATTTT.

V and J are TRBV2 and TRBJ2-2, with 8 bases matching TRBD2. Germline assignment: CDR1 SNHLY and CDR2 FYNNEI. The CDR3 spans 15 residues. V dropped 9 bases and J dropped 4; count of bases not matched to a gene: 10. In DNA, the CDR3 is TGTGCCAGTGCCCAAGCGGGGGCGGGCACCGGGGAGCTGTTTTTT. It is translated as CASAQAGAGTGELFF.

The chain has TRBV5-5 and TRBJ2-5, with 9 positions matching TRBD2. V lost 1 base and J lost 2; bases outside the gene matches: 3. This CDR3 spans 15 amino acids. Germline V gene lookup returns CDR1 SGHKS and CDR2 YYEKEE (reference sequence). The CDR3: CASSLLAGRQETQYF. Written as DNA, the CDR3 is TGTGCCAGCAGCTTGCTAGCGGGGAGACAAGAGACCCAGTACTTC.

The V call is TRBV7-9, the J call TRBJ2-1, with D perhaps matching TRBD1 (6 bases). The V end lost 5 bases, the J end lost 0 bases, and 20 bases lay between the germline ends. From germline, CDR1 is SEHNR and CDR2 FQNEAQ (reference sequence). The CDR3 is 18 amino acids. Here the CDR3 reads CASSPPQGMTSSYNEQFF. CDR3 nucleotide sequence: TGTGCCAGCAGCCCGCCGCAGGGGATGACAAGCTCCTACAATGAGCAGTTCTTC.

The V and J genes are TRBV10-3 and TRBJ2-1; 9 bases match TRBD2. Germline V gene sequence: CDR1 ENHRY, CDR2 SYGVKD. CDR3 length: 16 amino acids. J lost 10 bases, V lost 3 bases, and 13 bases had no gene match. The CDR3 sequence is CAISETGGGAPGEQFF. The CDR3 DNA is TGTGCCATCAGTGAAACAGGCGGGGGGGCTCCCGGGGAGCAGTTCTTC.

This clone is a singleton in its sample. V usage is TRBV15 and J usage is TRBJ1-3; tentatively, D is TRBD1 (5 bases). This CDR3 comprises 15 residues. In germline, CDR1 is LNHNV, CDR2 YYDKDF (reference sequence). The germline V and J ends were trimmed by 3 bases and 2 bases, with 11 bases remaining between them. For the CDR3, the DNA is TGTGCCACCAGCAGCGCGGGGACTCCTGGAAACACCATATATTTT. Translating gives CATSSAGTPGNTIYF.

This clone has more than one count but fewer than ten. The chain joins TRBV7-9 to TRBJ1-1, with 11 bases matching TRBD1. This CDR3 region has 14 residues. The ends lost 4 bases at V and 7 bases at J; junction bases unmatched: 5. The germline V gene encodes CDR1 SEHNR and CDR2 FQNEAQ (reference sequence). CDR3 amino acids: CASSSGTGGFEAFF. The CDR3, as DNA: TGTGCCAGCAGCTCCGGGACAGGGGGTTTTGAAGCTTTCTTT.